This T cell receptor beta chain was captured by sequencing in a study of blood T cell repertoires in COVID-19. Study details: Italy, Spain and the United States were the sources of the convalescent and acute COVID-19 samples. In each case, the material was cDNA or gDNA derived from T cells, B-cell-depleted T cells, or PBMCs.

Study processing details: Cell counts per sample came from amplifying reference gene primers. The repertoire was sequenced with immunoSEQ multiplex PCR; TCRdb's copy has only in-frame clones and lacks some. V, J and clone size reflect that table, while D and trimming were determined from the DNA. This table has around 250,000 clones, 65% to 85% appearing once. Germline V gene lookup returns CDR1 KGHSH and CDR2 LQKENI. The V and J ends lost 1 base and 1 base, in that order; junction bases with no gene match: 5. The CDR3 loop spans 16 amino acids. This clonotype was sampled from a woman in her 40s who had recovered from COVID-19. The sequenced material came from peripheral blood. The chain uses TRBV18 and TRBJ1-1; 8 bases are shared with TRBD1. CDR3 bases: TGTGCCAGCTCACCACGGGCGACAGGGGAGAACACTGAAGCTTTCTTT. It yields the protein CASSPRATGENTEAFF.